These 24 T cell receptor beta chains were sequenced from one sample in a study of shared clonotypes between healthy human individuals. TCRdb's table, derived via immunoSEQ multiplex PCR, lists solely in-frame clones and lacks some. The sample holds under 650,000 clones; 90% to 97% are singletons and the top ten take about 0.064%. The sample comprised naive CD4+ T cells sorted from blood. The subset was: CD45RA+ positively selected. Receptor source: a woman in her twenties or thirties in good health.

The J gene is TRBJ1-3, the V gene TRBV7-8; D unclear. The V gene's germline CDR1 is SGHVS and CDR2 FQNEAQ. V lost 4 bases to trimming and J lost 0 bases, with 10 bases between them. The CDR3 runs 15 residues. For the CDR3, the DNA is TGTGCCAGCAGCTCTTTAGAGAGCTCTGGAAACACCATATATTTT. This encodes CASSSLESSGNTIYF.

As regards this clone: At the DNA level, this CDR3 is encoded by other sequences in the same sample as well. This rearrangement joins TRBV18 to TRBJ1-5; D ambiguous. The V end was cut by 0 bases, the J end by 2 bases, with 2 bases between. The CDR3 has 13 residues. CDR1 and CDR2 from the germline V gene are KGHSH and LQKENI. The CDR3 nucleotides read TGTGCCAGCTCACCACCCGGCAATCAGCCCCAGCATTTT. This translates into CASSPPGNQPQHF.

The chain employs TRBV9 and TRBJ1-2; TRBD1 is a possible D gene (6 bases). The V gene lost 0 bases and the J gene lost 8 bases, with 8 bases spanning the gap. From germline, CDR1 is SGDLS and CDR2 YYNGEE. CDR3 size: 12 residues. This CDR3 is CASSVARGGYTF. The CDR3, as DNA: TGTGCCAGCAGCGTAGCCAGGGGAGGCTACACCTTC.

The CDR3 DNA reads TGCGCCAGCAAGTCCCTTTACAATGAGCAGTTCTTC. Amino acid sequence: CASKSLYNEQFF. The chain is built from TRBV5-1 and TRBJ2-1; D gene ambiguous. Germline V lookup: CDR1 SGHRS, CDR2 YFSETQ. The CDR3 runs to 12 residues. Trimming stripped 6 bases from V and 4 bases from J, with 8 bases between.

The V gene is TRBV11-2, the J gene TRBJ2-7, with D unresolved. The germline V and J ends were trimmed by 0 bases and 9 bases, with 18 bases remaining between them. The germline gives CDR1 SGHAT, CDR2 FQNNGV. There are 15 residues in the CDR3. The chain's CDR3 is CASSLDRRKGGMQYF. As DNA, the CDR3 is TGTGCCAGCAGCTTAGATCGCCGGAAGGGTGGTATGCAGTACTTC.

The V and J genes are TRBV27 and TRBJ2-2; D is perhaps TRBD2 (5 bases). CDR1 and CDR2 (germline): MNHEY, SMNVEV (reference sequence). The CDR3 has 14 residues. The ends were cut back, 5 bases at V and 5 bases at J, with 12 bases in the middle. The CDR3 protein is CASSPLLVTGELFF. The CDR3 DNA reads TGTGCCAGCAGTCCCCTACTAGTTACCGGGGAGCTGTTTTTT.

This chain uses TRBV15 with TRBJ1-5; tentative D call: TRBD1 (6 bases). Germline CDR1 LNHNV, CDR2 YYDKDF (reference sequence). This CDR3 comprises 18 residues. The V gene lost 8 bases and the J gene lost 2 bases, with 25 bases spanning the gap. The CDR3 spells CATDKLRKGGGRNQPQHF. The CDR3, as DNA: TGTGCCACCGATAAACTCCGAAAAGGGGGGGGCCGCAATCAGCCCCAGCATTTT. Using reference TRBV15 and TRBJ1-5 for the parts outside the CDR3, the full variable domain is DAMVIQNPRYQVTQFGKPVTLSCSQTLNHNVMYWYQQKSSQAPKLLFHYYDKDFNNEADTPDNFQSRRPNTSFCFLDIRSPGLGDTAMYLCATDKLRKGGGRNQPQHFGDGTRLSIL.

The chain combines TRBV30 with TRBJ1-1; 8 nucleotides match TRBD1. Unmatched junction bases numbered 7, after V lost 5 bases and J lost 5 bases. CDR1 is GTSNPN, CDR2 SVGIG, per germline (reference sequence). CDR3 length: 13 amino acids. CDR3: CAWGQGAQTEAFF. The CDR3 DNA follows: TGTGCCTGGGGTCAGGGGGCGCAAACTGAAGCTTTCTTT.

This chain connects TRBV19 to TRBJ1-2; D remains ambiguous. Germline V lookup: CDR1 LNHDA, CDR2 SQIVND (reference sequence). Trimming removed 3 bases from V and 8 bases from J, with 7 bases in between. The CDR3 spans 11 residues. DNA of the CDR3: TGTGCCAGTAGTATCTTCGGAGGCTACACCTTC. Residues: CASSIFGGYTF.

The CDR3 protein is CASSAREVGTGELFF. CDR3 in DNA: TGTGCCAGCAGCGCCAGGGAGGTGGGCACCGGGGAGCTGTTTTTT. The rearrangement uses TRBV11-2 and TRBJ2-2; TRBD2 is a possible D gene (6 bases). CDR3 size: 15 residues. Germline values: CDR1 SGHAT, CDR2 FQNNGV. Trimming removed 5 bases from V and 4 bases from J, with 14 bases in between.

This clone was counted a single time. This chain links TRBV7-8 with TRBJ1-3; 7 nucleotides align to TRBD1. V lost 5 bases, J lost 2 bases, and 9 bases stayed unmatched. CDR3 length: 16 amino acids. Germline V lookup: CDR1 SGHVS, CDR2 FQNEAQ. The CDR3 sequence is CASSNSDRAPGNTIYF. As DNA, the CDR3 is TGTGCCAGCAGCAACTCCGACAGGGCCCCTGGAAACACCATATATTTT.

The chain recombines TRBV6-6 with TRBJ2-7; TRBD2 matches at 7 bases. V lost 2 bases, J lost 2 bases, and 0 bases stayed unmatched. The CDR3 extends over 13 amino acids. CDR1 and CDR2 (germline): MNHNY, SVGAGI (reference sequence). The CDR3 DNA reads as TGTGCCAGCAGTTACGGACTAGCCTACGAGCAGTACTTC. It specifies CASSYGLAYEQYF.

CDR3 sequence: CASSTEGQTSSYNSPLHF. CDR3 coding DNA: TGCGCCAGCAGCACCGAGGGACAGACCAGCTCCTATAATTCACCCCTCCACTTT. V gene TRBV5-1 combines with J gene TRBJ1-6; the match to TRBD1 covers 7 bases. This CDR3 is built from 18 residues. CDR1 and CDR2 (germline): SGHRS, YFSETQ. With 4 bases clipped from V and 0 bases from J, the junction kept 10 bases outside the gene matches. The entire variable domain, with the rest obtained from reference TRBV5-1 and TRBJ1-6, is as follows: KAGVTQTPRYLIKTRGQQVTLSCSPISGHRSVSWYQQTPGQGLQFLFEYFSETQRNKGNFPGRFSGRQFSNSRSEMNVSTLELGDSALYLCASSTEGQTSSYNSPLHFGNGTRLTVT.

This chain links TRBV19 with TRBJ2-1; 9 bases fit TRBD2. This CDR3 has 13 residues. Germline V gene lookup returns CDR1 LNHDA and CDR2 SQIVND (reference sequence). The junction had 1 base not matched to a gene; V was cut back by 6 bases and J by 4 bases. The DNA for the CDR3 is TGTGCCAGTAGGACTAGCGGTTACAATGAGCAGTTCTTC. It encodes CASRTSGYNEQFF.

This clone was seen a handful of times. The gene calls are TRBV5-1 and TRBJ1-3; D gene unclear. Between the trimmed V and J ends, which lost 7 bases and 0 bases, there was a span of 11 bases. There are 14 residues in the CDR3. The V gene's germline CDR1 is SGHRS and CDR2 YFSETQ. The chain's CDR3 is CASSERSSGNTIYF. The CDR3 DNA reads TGCGCCAGCTCGGAACGGAGCTCTGGAAACACCATATATTTT.

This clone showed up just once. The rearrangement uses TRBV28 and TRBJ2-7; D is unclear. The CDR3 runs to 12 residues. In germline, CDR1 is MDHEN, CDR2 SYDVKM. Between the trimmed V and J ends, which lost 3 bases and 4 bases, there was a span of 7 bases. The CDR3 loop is CASSFYLYEQYF. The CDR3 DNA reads TGTGCCAGCAGTTTTTATTTATACGAGCAGTACTTC.

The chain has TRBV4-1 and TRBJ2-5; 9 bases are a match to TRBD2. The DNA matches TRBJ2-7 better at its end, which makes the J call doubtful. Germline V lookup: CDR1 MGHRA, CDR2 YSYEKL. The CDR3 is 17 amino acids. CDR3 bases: TGCGCCAGCAGCCAAGGAAGGGGGACTAGCACCTCCTACGAGCAGTACTTC. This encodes CASSQGRGTSTSYEQYF.

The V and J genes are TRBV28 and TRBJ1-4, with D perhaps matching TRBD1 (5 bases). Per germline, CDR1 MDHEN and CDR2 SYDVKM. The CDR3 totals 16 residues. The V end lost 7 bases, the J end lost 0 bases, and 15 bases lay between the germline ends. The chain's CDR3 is CASNPRGGTTNEKLFF. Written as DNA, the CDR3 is TGTGCCAGCAACCCGAGGGGCGGTACAACTAATGAAAAACTGTTTTTT.

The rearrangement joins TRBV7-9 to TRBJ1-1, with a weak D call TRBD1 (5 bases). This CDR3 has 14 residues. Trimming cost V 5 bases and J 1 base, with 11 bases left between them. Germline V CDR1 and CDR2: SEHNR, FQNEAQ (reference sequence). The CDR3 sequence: CASSPGGWNTEAFF. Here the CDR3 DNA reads TGTGCCAGCAGCCCCGGGGGGTGGAACACTGAAGCTTTCTTT.

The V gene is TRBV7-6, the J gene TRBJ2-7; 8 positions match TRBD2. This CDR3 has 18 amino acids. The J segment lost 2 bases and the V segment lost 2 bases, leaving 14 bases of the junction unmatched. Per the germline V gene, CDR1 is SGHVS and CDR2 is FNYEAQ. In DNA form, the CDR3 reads TGTGCCAGCAGCTTACGGGGGGGGCGACCAACCAACACCTACGAGCAGTACTTC. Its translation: CASSLRGGRPTNTYEQYF.

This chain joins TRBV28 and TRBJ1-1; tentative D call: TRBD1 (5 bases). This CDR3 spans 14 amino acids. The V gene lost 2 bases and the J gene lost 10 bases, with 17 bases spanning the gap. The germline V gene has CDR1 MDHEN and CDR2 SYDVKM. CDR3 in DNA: TGTGCCAGCAGTTTAGGGGCCCCGCAATTAGGAGCTTTCTTT. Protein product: CASSLGAPQLGAFF.

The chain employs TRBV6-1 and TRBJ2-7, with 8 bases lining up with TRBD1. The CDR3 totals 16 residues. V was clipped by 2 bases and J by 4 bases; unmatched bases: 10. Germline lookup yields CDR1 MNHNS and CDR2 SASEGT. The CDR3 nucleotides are TGTGCCAGCAGTGAAAAGACAGGGGTGGATTGGTACGAGCAGTACTTC. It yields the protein CASSEKTGVDWYEQYF.

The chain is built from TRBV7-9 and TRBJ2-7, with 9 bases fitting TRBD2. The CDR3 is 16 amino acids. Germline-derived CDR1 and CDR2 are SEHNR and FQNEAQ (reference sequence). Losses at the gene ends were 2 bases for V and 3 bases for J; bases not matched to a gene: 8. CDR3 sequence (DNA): TGTGCCAGCAGCTTATTACAGACTAGCGGAAGCTACGAGCAGTACTTC. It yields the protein CASSLLQTSGSYEQYF.

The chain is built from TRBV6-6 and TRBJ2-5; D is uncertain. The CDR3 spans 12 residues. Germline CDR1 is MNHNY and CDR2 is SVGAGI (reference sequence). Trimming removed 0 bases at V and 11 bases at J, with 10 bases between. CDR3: CASSYSETQQYF. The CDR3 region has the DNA TGTGCCAGCAGTTACTCGGAGACACAGCAGTACTTC.